This TCR beta chain was found in a study of T cell responses to AZD1222 COVID-19 vaccine. Using immunoSEQ multiplex PCR, the repertoire was profiled, and TCRdb retains in-frame clones only, with some absent. The sample contains around 99,000 clones, approximately 90% of which appear only once. Study-wide results and caveats: Epitopes outside B.1.351 and B.1.1.7 mutated regions reportedly drew nearly half of spike TCRs. At study baseline, merely roughly 6 AZD1222 recipients were seropositive.

About this clone itself: Its antigen is unidentified.

The source of this sequence is an adult in good health. Specimen: peripheral blood, collected on day 0 of AZD1222 vaccination.

CDR3 in amino acids: CSASDPLAGGPILADTQYF. The CDR3, as DNA: TGCAGTGCTAGTGATCCTCTAGCGGGGGGGCCCATCCTCGCAGATACGCAGTATTTT. The rearrangement uses TRBV20-1 and TRBJ2-3, with 12 bases lining up with TRBD2. CDR1 DFQATT and CDR2 SNEGSKA come from the germline V gene (reference sequence). The CDR3 covers 19 residues. V shed 3 bases and J 4 bases; nucleotides not matched to a gene: 17.